These T cell receptor beta chains were read from a single sample in a study of neurological immune-mediated disorders. TCRdb fed the 5' RACE reads into MiXCR, producing one record per CDR3 protein. The sample yields tens of thousands of distinct CDR3 sequences, 3% to 4% seen once. Sample: PBMCs. These receptors all stem from a man aged 35 to 55 with multiple sclerosis. Both conserved end residues are part of each CDR3. The D gene is left open where the match is weak. Part of the rows lack a size; the others show once, few, many or a class for expanded clones.

v_call	clone_size	d_call	j_call	cdr3_aa	cdr3_nt
TRBV20-1	many	.	TRBJ1-5	CSASRTVNQPQHF	TGCAGTGCTTCTCGGACAGTCAATCAGCCCCAGCATTTT
TRBV18	many	.	TRBJ2-6	CASSPGQGANVLTF	TGTGCCAGCTCACCCGGGCAGGGGGCCAACGTCCTGACTTTC
TRBV20-1	.	TRBD1	TRBJ1-5	CSASPGTGFQPQNF	TGCAGTGCTAGCCCCGGGACAGGGTTCCAGCCCCAGAATTTT
TRBV6-5	many	.	TRBJ1-3	CASSYSWNSRNTIYF	TGTGCCAGCAGTTACTCTTGGAATTCCCGAAACACCATATATTTT
TRBV4-1	many	TRBD2	TRBJ2-3	CASSRLVPAGGIADTQYF	TGCGCCAGCAGCCGCCTCGTCCCGGCGGGGGGTATAGCAGATACGCAGTATTTT
TRBV6-5	many	.	TRBJ1-3	CASSYGRTSGNTIYF	TGTGCCAGCAGTTACGGCAGGACCTCTGGAAACACCATATATTTT
TRBV29-1	many	TRBD1	TRBJ2-1	CSAIDRGLDNEQFF	TGCAGCGCTATTGACAGGGGGCTGGACAATGAGCAGTTCTTC
TRBV5-6	many	TRBD1	TRBJ2-2	CASSTQGANTGELFF	TGTGCCAGCAGCACCCAGGGGGCTAACACCGGGGAGCTGTTTTTT
TRBV10-3	many	TRBD1	TRBJ1-6	CAIRQTGDGNSPLHF	TGTGCCATCAGGCAGACAGGGGATGGCAATTCACCCCTCCACTTT
TRBV20-1	many	.	TRBJ2-3	CSARGMSDSTDTQYF	TGCAGTGCTAGGGGGATGTCGGATAGCACAGATACGCAGTATTTT
TRBV7-6	many	TRBD1	TRBJ2-2	CASSPAVTGVLNTGELFF	TGTGCCAGCAGCCCCGCTGTAACAGGGGTCCTAAACACCGGGGAGCTGTTTTTT
TRBV6-6	few	.	TRBJ1-2	CASSYSKSGSNYGYTF	TGTGCCAGCAGTTACTCGAAATCAGGGTCCAACTATGGCTACACCTTC
TRBV28	many	TRBD2	TRBJ2-1	CASSLGSASGDEQFF	TGTGCCAGCAGTTTAGGCTCGGCTAGCGGGGATGAGCAGTTCTTC
TRBV6-1	.	.	TRBJ2-1	CASSETGLGEQFF	TGTGCCAGCAGTGAAACAGGGTTAGGTGAGCAGTTCTTC
TRBV7-2	many	.	TRBJ2-3	CASSLASGTDTQYF	TGTGCCAGCAGCTTAGCTAGCGGCACAGATACGCAGTATTTT
TRBV20-1	few	.	TRBJ1-5	CSARGGGPVQPQNF	TGCAGTGCTAGAGGTGGGGGGCCGGTTCAGCCCCAGAATTTT
TRBV5-6	many	TRBD1	TRBJ2-7	CASSNLQGAYEQYF	TGTGCCAGCAGCAATCTACAGGGGGCCTACGAGCAGTACTTC
TRBV5-1	many	.	TRBJ2-1	CASSLNLASYNEQFF	TGCGCCAGCAGCTTGAATCTAGCCTCCTACAATGAGCAGTTCTTC
TRBV29-1	many	.	TRBJ1-2	CSVEAAGGVNGYTF	TGCAGCGTTGAAGCCGCGGGGGGGGTAAACGGCTACACCTTC
TRBV6-5	many	TRBD1	TRBJ2-7	CASSSDRVLYEQYF	TGTGCCAGCAGTTCAGACAGGGTCTTATACGAGCAGTACTTC
TRBV24-1	many	.	TRBJ1-5	CATSDSASLNQPQHF	TGTGCCACCAGTGACTCTGCCTCCCTGAATCAGCCCCAGCATTTT
TRBV20-1	many	TRBD1	TRBJ1-5	CSAEQRTGTGNQPQHF	TGCAGTGCTGAACAACGGACAGGGACGGGCAATCAGCCCCAGCATTTT
TRBV28	many	.	TRBJ1-1	CASTDRYTEAFF	TGTGCCAGCACCGACAGGTACACTGAAGCTTTCTTT
TRBV10-3	many	TRBD2	TRBJ2-1	CAISEGGGYNEQFF	TGTGCCATCAGTGAAGGCGGGGGGTACAATGAGCAGTTCTTC
TRBV10-3	many	.	TRBJ1-2	CAISRVDNYGYTF	TGTGCCATCAGTCGGGTAGACAACTATGGCTACACCTTC
TRBV12-3/TRBV12-4	many	.	TRBJ2-1	CASSRGSPTYNEQFF	TGTGCCAGCAGTCGCGGCTCACCCACCTACAATGAGCAGTTCTTC
TRBV14	many	.	TRBJ1-1	CASSRGRSEAFF	TGTGCCAGCAGCCGAGGGCGCAGTGAAGCTTTCTTT
TRBV7-2	many	TRBD1	TRBJ2-1	CASSLWDRPASEQFF	TGTGCCAGCAGCTTATGGGACAGACCCGCGTCGGAGCAGTTCTTC
TRBV6-6	many	TRBD1	TRBJ1-2	CASSPQGDGYTF	TGTGCCAGCAGTCCACAGGGGGATGGCTACACCTTC
TRBV12-3/TRBV12-4	few	TRBD1	TRBJ1-2	CASSKGQMTTYGYTF	TGTGCCAGCAGCAAGGGACAGATGACTACCTATGGCTACACCTTC
TRBV20-1	many	.	TRBJ2-2	CSVPFRSTNTGELFF	TGCAGTGTCCCGTTCCGTTCGACAAACACCGGGGAGCTGTTTTTT
TRBV3-1	many	.	TRBJ1-1	CASSQDWGNTEAFF	TGTGCCAGCAGCCAAGATTGGGGGAACACTGAAGCTTTCTTT
TRBV7-3	many	TRBD2	TRBJ2-1	CASSRTSGGSSYNEQFF	TGTGCCAGCAGCCGGACTAGCGGGGGGAGTTCCTACAATGAGCAGTTCTTC
TRBV7-9	many	.	TRBJ2-2	CASSLKGTGELFF	TGTGCCAGCAGCCTCAAGGGCACCGGGGAGCTGTTTTTT
TRBV4-1	many	.	TRBJ2-3	CASSQDRLVQKRTDTQYF	TGCGCCAGCAGCCAAGATCGATTGGTACAGAAACGCACAGATACGCAGTATTTT
TRBV9	many	TRBD2	TRBJ2-7	CASSVGEGGTSGFYEQYF	TGTGCCAGCAGCGTAGGGGAGGGGGGGACTAGCGGATTCTACGAGCAGTACTTC
TRBV11-3	many	TRBD2	TRBJ2-3	CASSYTGGTQYF	TGTGCCAGCAGCTACACGGGGGGGACGCAGTATTTT
TRBV4-1	many	TRBD1	TRBJ2-7	CASSQGQGAFSEQYF	TGCGCCAGCAGCCAGGGACAGGGGGCTTTCTCCGAGCAGTACTTC
TRBV9	many	TRBD1	TRBJ1-1	CASSPGQPMNTEAFF	TGTGCCAGCAGCCCGGGACAGCCCATGAACACTGAAGCTTTCTTT
TRBV5-1	many	.	TRBJ1-5	CASSLGGSNQPQHF	TGCGCCAGCAGCTTGGGCGGGAGCAATCAGCCCCAGCATTTT
TRBV10-3	many	.	TRBJ1-3	CAISDSEAGNTIYF	TGTGCCATCAGTGACTCAGAGGCGGGAAACACCATATATTTT